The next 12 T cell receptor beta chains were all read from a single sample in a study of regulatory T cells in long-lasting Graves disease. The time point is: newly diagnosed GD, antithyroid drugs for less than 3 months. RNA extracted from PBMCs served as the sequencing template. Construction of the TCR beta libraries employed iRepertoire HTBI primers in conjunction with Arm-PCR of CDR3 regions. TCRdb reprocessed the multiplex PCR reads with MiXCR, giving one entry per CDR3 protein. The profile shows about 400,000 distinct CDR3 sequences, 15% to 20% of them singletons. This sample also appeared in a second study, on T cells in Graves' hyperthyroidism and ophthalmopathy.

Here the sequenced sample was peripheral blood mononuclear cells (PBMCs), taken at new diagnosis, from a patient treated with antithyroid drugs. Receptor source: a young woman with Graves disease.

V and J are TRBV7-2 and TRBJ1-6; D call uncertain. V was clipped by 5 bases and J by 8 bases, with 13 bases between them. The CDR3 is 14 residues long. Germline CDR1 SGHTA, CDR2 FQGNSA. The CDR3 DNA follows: TGTGCCAGCAGCAAAGGGTCCCTGGATTCACCCCTCCACTTT. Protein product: CASSKGSLDSPLHF. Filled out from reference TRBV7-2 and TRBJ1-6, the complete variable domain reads GAGVSQSPSNKVTEKGKDVELRCDPISGHTALYWYRQSLGQGLEFLIYFQGNSAPDKSGLPSDRFSAERTGGSVSTLTIQRTQQEDSAVYLCASSKGSLDSPLHFGNGTRLTVT.

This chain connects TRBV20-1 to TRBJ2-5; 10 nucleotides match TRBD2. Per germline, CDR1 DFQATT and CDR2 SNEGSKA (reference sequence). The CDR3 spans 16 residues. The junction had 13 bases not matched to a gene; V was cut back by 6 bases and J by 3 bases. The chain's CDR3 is CSAQVAPGTSEETQYF. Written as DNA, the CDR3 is TGCAGTGCCCAAGTGGCCCCCGGGACTAGCGAAGAGACCCAGTACTTC.

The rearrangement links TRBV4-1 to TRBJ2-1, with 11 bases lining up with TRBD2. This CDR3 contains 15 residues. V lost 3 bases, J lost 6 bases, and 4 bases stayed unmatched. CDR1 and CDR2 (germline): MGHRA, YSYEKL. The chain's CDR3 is CASSHPGLAVNEQFF. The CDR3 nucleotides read TGCGCCAGCAGCCATCCGGGACTAGCGGTCAATGAGCAGTTCTTC.

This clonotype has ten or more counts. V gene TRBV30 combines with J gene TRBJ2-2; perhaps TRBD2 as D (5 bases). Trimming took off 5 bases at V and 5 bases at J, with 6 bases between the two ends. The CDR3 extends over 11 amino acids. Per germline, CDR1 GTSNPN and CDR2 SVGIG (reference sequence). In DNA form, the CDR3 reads TGTGCCTGGCGGGAAACCGGGGAGCTGTTTTTT. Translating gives CAWRETGELFF.

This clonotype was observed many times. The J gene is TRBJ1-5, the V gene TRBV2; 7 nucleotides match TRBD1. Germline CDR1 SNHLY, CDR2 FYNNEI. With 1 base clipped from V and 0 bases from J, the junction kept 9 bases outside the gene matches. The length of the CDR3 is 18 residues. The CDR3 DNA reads TGTGCCAGCAGTGAAGTATGGGACAGCCTTAATAGCAATCAGCCCCAGCATTTT. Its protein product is CASSEVWDSLNSNQPQHF.

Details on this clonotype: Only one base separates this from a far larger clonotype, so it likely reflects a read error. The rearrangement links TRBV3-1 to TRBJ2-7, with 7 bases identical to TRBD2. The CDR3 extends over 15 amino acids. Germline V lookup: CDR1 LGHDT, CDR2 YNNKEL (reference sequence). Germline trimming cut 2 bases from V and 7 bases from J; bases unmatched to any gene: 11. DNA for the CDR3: TGTGCCAGCAGCCAAAAGGGCGGGGGTTACAATGAGCAGTACTTC. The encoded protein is CASSQKGGGYNEQYF.

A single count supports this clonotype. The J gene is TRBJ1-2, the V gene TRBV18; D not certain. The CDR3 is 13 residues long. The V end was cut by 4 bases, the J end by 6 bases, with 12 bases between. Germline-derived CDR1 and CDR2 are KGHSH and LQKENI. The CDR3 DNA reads TGTGCCAGCTCACAAACCACGGTTGATGGCTACACCTTC. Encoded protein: CASSQTTVDGYTF.

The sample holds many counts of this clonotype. The CDR3 spells CASSLGDRVQAAGELFF. CDR3 DNA sequence: TGTGCCAGCAGCTTAGGGGACAGGGTGCAAGCGGCCGGGGAGCTGTTTTTT. The chain uses TRBV11-3 and TRBJ2-2, with 9 bases identical to TRBD1. The germline V gene has CDR1 SGHNT and CDR2 YENEEA. The length of the CDR3 is 17 residues. The ends lost 1 base at V and 6 bases at J; junction bases unmatched: 9. Looking up the rest from reference TRBV11-3 and TRBJ2-2 gives the full variable domain: EAGVVQSPRYKIIEKKQPVAFWCNPISGHNTLYWYLQNLGQGPELLIRYENEEAVDDSQLPKDRFSAERLKGVDSTLKIQPAELGDSAVYLCASSLGDRVQAAGELFFGEGSRLTVL.

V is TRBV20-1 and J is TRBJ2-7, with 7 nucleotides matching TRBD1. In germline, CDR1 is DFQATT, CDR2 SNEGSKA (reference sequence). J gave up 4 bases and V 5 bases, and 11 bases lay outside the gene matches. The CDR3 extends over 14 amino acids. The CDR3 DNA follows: TGCAGTGCTCGATACTCAGGGGGTACGTACGAGCAGTACTTC. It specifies CSARYSGGTYEQYF.

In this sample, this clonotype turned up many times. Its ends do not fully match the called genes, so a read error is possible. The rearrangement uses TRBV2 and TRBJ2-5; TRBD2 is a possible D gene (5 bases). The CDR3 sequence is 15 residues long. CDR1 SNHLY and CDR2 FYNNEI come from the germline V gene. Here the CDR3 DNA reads TGTGCCAGCAGCGAAGAGGGTCGTCACCAAGAGACCCAGTACTTC. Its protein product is CASSEEGRHQETQYF.

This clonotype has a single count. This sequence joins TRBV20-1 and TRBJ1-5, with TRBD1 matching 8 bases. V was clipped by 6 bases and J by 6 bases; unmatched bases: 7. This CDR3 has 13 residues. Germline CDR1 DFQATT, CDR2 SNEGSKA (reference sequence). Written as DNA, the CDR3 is TGCAGTGCCCCGGACAGGGCCTTTCAGCCCCAGCATTTT. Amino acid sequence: CSAPDRAFQPQHF.

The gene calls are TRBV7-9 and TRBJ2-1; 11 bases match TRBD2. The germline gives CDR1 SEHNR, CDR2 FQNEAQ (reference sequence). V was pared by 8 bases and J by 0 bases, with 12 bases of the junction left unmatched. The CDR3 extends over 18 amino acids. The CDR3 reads CASGSTSGSSRSYNEQFF. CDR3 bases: TGTGCCAGCGGCTCCACTAGCGGGAGCTCCCGCTCCTACAATGAGCAGTTCTTC.